This is a list of T cell receptor beta chains from one sample in a study of T cell repertoires in aging, cancer and after chemotherapy. One entry per CDR3 protein results from TCRdb running MiXCR on the multiplex PCR reads. The profile shows around 4,000 distinct CDR3 sequences, roughly 32% of them singletons. The specimen was blood. These receptors came from a human donor in good health. Both conserved end residues are part of each CDR3. A D gene is named only where the DNA matches it firmly. Not all rows give a size; the values are once, few, many and, for expanded clones, a class.

j_call,v_call,clone_size,d_call,cdr3_nt,cdr3_aa
TRBJ2-7,TRBV12-3/TRBV12-4,-,TRBD1,TGTGCCAGCAGTTCAAGACAGGGGCTGCGGGAGCAGTACTTC,CASSSRQGLREQYF
TRBJ2-1,TRBV6-2/TRBV6-3,-,-,TGTGCCAGCAGTTACGGTGGGACTCGAGACAATGAGCAGTTCTTC,CASSYGGTRDNEQFF
TRBJ2-7,TRBV6-5,few,-,TGTGCCAGCAGTTCCCCGGGCAGGGACTTGACCTACGAGCAGTACTTC,CASSSPGRDLTYEQYF
TRBJ1-1,TRBV11-1,-,-,TGTGCCAGCAGTTTAGAGCAGGGCACTGAAGCTTTCTTT,CASSLEQGTEAFF
TRBJ1-4,TRBV4-3,-,-,TGCGGCAGCAGCCAAGAGGACGTCAGGGGATCCCCCGCAACTAATGAAAAACTGTTTTTT,CGSSQEDVRGSPATNEKLFF
TRBJ1-2,TRBV12-3/TRBV12-4,-,-,TGTGCCAGCAGCCCCGGGACTCGCCTCCTCTATGGCTACACCTTC,CASSPGTRLLYGYTF
TRBJ2-2,TRBV20-1,-,TRBD2,TGCAGTGCTAGAGATGGGACTAGCGCCACCGGGGAGCTGTTTTTT,CSARDGTSATGELFF
TRBJ1-1,TRBV29-1,medium-sized,-,TGCAGCGGATCAAACCGTTTGACCGCTTTCTTT,CSGSNRLTAFF
TRBJ2-1,TRBV20-1,-,TRBD1,TGCAGTGCTCCGATCCGGGACAGGGTTGGAAATGAGCAGTTCTTC,CSAPIRDRVGNEQFF
TRBJ2-5,TRBV13,-,TRBD2,TGTGCCAGCAGCGAGACCCCGGGGGGGGAGACCCAGTACTTC,CASSETPGGETQYF
TRBJ1-2,TRBV6-6,few,-,TGTGCCAGCAGTTACTCGGGAATGAATGGCTACACCTTC,CASSYSGMNGYTF
TRBJ1-3,TRBV7-6,medium-sized,-,TGTGCCAGCAGCTTGCGTCGGGGTGGAAACACCATATATTTT,CASSLRRGGNTIYF
TRBJ2-7,TRBV6-5,medium-sized,TRBD1,TGTGCCAGCAGATGGACAGGGGGCGAGCAGTACTTC,CASRWTGGEQYF
TRBJ1-2,TRBV6-5,medium-sized,TRBD1,TGTGCCAGCAGTCTGAACGACAGGGACTATGGCTACACCTTC,CASSLNDRDYGYTF
TRBJ2-2,TRBV12-3/TRBV12-4,-,TRBD2,TGTGCCAGCAGTAGGGGAGCGGGAGGGGTTACCGGGGAGCTGTTTTTT,CASSRGAGGVTGELFF
TRBJ1-4,TRBV5-4,-,-,TGCGCCAGCAGCTTAGGGGACTTTCAAAATGAAAAACTGTTTTTT,CASSLGDFQNEKLFF
TRBJ2-3,TRBV28,few,-,TGTGCCAGCAGTGGACAAGGCACAGATACGCAGTATTTT,CASSGQGTDTQYF
TRBJ2-5,TRBV5-4,-,-,TGTGCCAGCAGCTTCCGAGAGACCCAGTACTTC,CASSFRETQYF
TRBJ2-5,TRBV11-2,once,TRBD2,TGTGCCAGCAGCTCCCGACTAGCGGGAGTCAAGGAGACCCAGTACTTC,CASSSRLAGVKETQYF
TRBJ1-5,TRBV4-3,-,-,TGCGCCAGCAGCCCCGCCTGGGGGCCAATTAGTCGTCAGCCCCAGCATTTT,CASSPAWGPISRQPQHF
TRBJ1-1,TRBV5-1,-,-,TGCGCCAGCAGCGACGGACCTGTAGGGAACATGAACACTGAAGCTTTCTTT,CASSDGPVGNMNTEAFF
TRBJ1-6,TRBV12-3/TRBV12-4,-,-,TGTGCCAGCAGCCGGGGAGGGACACCCCTCCACTTT,CASSRGGTPLHF
TRBJ1-5,TRBV12-3/TRBV12-4,-,-,TGTGCCAGCAGTTCGGAACAGGACCTTAATCAGCCCCAGCATTTT,CASSSEQDLNQPQHF
TRBJ2-2,TRBV29-1,few,TRBD2,TGCAGCGCCCTTATAGGGGGACTAGCGGGACAATGGGGTAACACCGGGGAGCTGTTTTTT,CSALIGGLAGQWGNTGELFF
TRBJ2-5,TRBV12-3/TRBV12-4,-,-,TGTGCCAGCAGTTTAACCAGTGGGGAGACCCAGTACTTC,CASSLTSGETQYF
TRBJ2-6,TRBV6-2/TRBV6-3,-,TRBD2,TGTGCCAGCAGCCGGATCCTTTTGCGCGGGAGGGCCCCTGGGGCCAACGTCCTGACTTTC,CASSRILLRGRAPGANVLTF
TRBJ1-3,TRBV7-9,few,-,TGTGCCAGCAGCTTAGAGATTGGTCAGGGCAGAAACACCATATATTTT,CASSLEIGQGRNTIYF
TRBJ2-2,TRBV27,-,-,TGTGCCAGCACCTTCGGTGGAGCGAACGCCGGGGAGCTGTTTTTT,CASTFGGANAGELFF
TRBJ1-2,TRBV12-3/TRBV12-4,-,TRBD1,TGTGCCAGCAGCCCGACAGGGGGCCGGTATGGCTACACCTTC,CASSPTGGRYGYTF
TRBJ1-2,TRBV12-3/TRBV12-4,-,-,TGTGCCATCGGGGCGGACACTAACTATGGCTACACCTTC,CAIGADTNYGYTF
TRBJ1-5,TRBV19,medium-sized,TRBD1,TGTGCCAGTACCCTGGACAGGGGGCGCGAACAGCCCCAGCATTTT,CASTLDRGREQPQHF
TRBJ1-3,TRBV7-2,-,-,TGTGCCAGCAGCTTAGGAGCAGGGGTGGGAAACACCATATATTTT,CASSLGAGVGNTIYF
TRBJ2-2,TRBV4-2,-,-,TGTGCCAGCAGCCAAGGCCTACTCGCGGGGCCCCCGGGCCTGGGGGAGCTGTTTTTT,CASSQGLLAGPPGLGELFF
TRBJ2-7,TRBV20-1,-,TRBD2,TGCAGTGCTAGACCCGGACTAGCGGGAATCTCCTACGAGCAGTACTTC,CSARPGLAGISYEQYF
TRBJ1-2,TRBV19,medium-sized,-,TGTGCCAGTAGTAAGAGCAGAGCTAACTATGGCTACACCTTC,CASSKSRANYGYTF
TRBJ1-1,TRBV6-5,-,-,TGTGCCAGCAGCATTGTTTTCAGGGAGGAACCCACTGAAGCTTTCTTT,CASSIVFREEPTEAFF
TRBJ1-5,TRBV6-5,-,-,TGTGCCAGCAGTGAACTTAGAGGCTCCCAGCCCCAGCATTTT,CASSELRGSQPQHF
TRBJ1-5,TRBV20-1,few,-,TGCAGTGCTAGGTCACACGGCGACATCTATCAGCCCCAGCATTTT,CSARSHGDIYQPQHF
TRBJ1-4,TRBV7-2,-,-,TGTGCCAGCAGCTTAAATGCACAGCGGCCACTGTTTTTT,CASSLNAQRPLFF
TRBJ2-3,TRBV20-1,-,TRBD1,TGCAGTGCTCCCCGGACAGGAAACACAGATACGCAGTATTTT,CSAPRTGNTDTQYF
TRBJ2-1,TRBV6-2/TRBV6-3,-,TRBD2,TGTGCCAGCAGTTTAGGACTAGCGGGAGTGGATGAGCAGTTCTTC,CASSLGLAGVDEQFF
TRBJ2-7,TRBV27,-,-,TGTGCCAGCAGTCAACCGGGACTCCTTACCGAGCAGTACTTC,CASSQPGLLTEQYF
TRBJ1-1,TRBV6-2/TRBV6-3,-,-,TGTGCCAGCAGTTACAAGGAAAACACTGAAGCTTTCTTT,CASSYKENTEAFF
TRBJ1-1,TRBV18,few,-,TGTGCCAGCTCACCTAACGGGGGGTACACTGAAGCTTTCTTT,CASSPNGGYTEAFF
TRBJ2-6,TRBV27,-,-,TGTGCCAGCAGCCCCCGGGGCGCGGCTGGGGCCAACGTCCTGACTTTC,CASSPRGAAGANVLTF